The 4 T cell receptor beta chains given below trace back to one sample, sequenced in a study of radiation and T cells in renal cell carcinoma. Time point meaning: blood 2 weeks post-SBRT. Stated treatment: 15 Gy SBRT to primary tumor, nephrectomy 4 weeks later. Some clones are missing from TCRdb's copy, which holds only in-frame ones; the method was immunoSEQ multiplex PCR. The table records roughly 120,000 clones, roughly four fifths of them present only once. This specimen consisted of blood, obtained from a patient whose treatment included radiotherapy and nephrectomy. The receptor source for this set is a woman aged 55 to 70 with renal cell carcinoma.

CDR3 in DNA: TGTGCCATCAGTGAGTCGTCAGGGGGAAGGGCAGAGACCCAGTACTTC. Translating gives CAISESSGGRAETQYF. This chain joins TRBV10-3 and TRBJ2-5; 7 bases map to TRBD1. V was pared by 0 bases and J by 4 bases, with 8 bases of the junction left unmatched. Germline CDR1 is ENHRY and CDR2 is SYGVKD. The CDR3 covers 16 residues.

This clone was seen once. The genes are TRBV19 and TRBJ1-6; D call uncertain. The CDR3 loop spans 17 amino acids. Trimming shortened V by 5 bases and J by 0 bases, and 14 bases separated the two germline ends. Germline-derived CDR1 and CDR2 are LNHDA and SQIVND (reference sequence). The chain's CDR3 is CASSATRGGSYNSPLHF. The DNA for the CDR3 is TGTGCCAGTAGTGCGACCCGGGGAGGCTCCTATAATTCACCCCTCCACTTT.

The chain combines TRBV7-9 with TRBJ2-5, with D possibly being TRBD2 (6 bases). Germline V gene sequence: CDR1 SEHNR, CDR2 FQNEAQ (reference sequence). The CDR3 totals 15 residues. The V and J ends lost 1 base and 2 bases respectively, with 11 bases between them. The CDR3 nucleotides read TGTGCCAGCAGCTTAGTTGGACTACCTCAAGAGACCCAGTACTTC. The encoded protein is CASSLVGLPQETQYF. The variable domain in full, completed from reference TRBV7-9 and TRBJ2-5, reads DTGVSQNPRHKITKRGQNVTFRCDPISEHNRLYWYRQTLGQGPEFLTYFQNEAQLEKSRLLSDRFSAERPKGSFSTLEIQRTEQGDSAMYLCASSLVGLPQETQYFGPGTRLLVL.

J is TRBJ2-3 and V is TRBV27; 9 bases fit TRBD2. The CDR3 spans 15 residues. V shed 3 bases, J shed 6 bases, and the junction held 7 bases outside the gene matches. Germline values: CDR1 MNHEY, CDR2 SMNVEV (reference sequence). CDR3 loop: CASSFGTSRGDTQYF. The CDR3 bases are TGTGCCAGCAGTTTCGGGACTAGCCGTGGGGATACGCAGTATTTT.